The present T cell receptor beta chain was sequenced within a study of beta chain features in type 1 diabetes (dated by TCRdb to 2016 to 2018). Background on the whole study: Patients and healthy donors did not differ in mean age, gender distribution, total cell number or subset yield. Across all samples, approximately 98,000,000 sorted cells were examined, and cell number per subset correlated strongly with RNA yield. In the study, TCRB repertoires of sorted circulating CD4+ T cell subsets from recently diagnosed type 1 diabetes patients were compared with those of matched healthy donors. Naive and central memory subsets were obtained from all 28 donors, but regulatory and stem cell-like memory subsets were isolated from only 8 patients and roughly 8 healthy donors. Summary of the overall study and its limitations: Because cDNA was sequenced instead of genomic DNA, activated cells with high expression could be over-represented, although the groups did not differ in activation or CD3 levels. Patients with type 1 diabetes made fewer insertions and deleted more nucleotides at VDJ recombination sites, implying thymic rearrangement abnormalities. Naive, central memory and regulatory TCRB repertoires appeared to be more similar among patients than among healthy donors. Type 1 diabetes patients showed a moderate but significant shortening of TCRB CDR3 length in all four CD4+ subsets. Only small numbers of individuals were included in the HLA sub-analyses, which left unresolved whether HLA type had any influence on TCRB rearrangement. PCR may preferentially amplify shorter templates, but because patient and control samples were amplified and corrected together, any resulting skew would affect both groups equally.

Each donor gave one peripheral blood draw, roughly 110 mL on average, collected into heparinised tubes. Using a panel that included CD45RO, CCR7, CD25, CD127, CD95 and CD27, naive, central memory, regulatory and stem cell-like memory CD4+ T cells were sorted on a BD FACSAria II. Every sorted population had a purity above 98%. Right away, PBMCs were isolated by Lymphoprep density gradient centrifugation and were stained directly, with no culture step. So that batch effects would be minimized, each experiment stained and sorted samples in pairs, pairing one healthy donor with one patient. About this clone: Its antigen remains undetermined. It has no much larger one-base neighbor in the sample; base qualities were not kept.

All of the isolated RNA was reverse transcribed with the High Capacity cDNA Reverse Transcription Kit, so expressed TCRB transcripts were sequenced. Deep immunoSEQ sequencing was applied to naive, central memory and regulatory T cell samples, giving an average of around 4 million total reads per sample. After sorted cells were lysed in RLT buffer, RNA was extracted with DNase-treated RNeasy Micro or Mini kits, with the choice depending on cell number. To prevent cross-contamination, each cell subset was processed individually, whereas patient and healthy donor samples were processed jointly. Using the immunoSEQ multiplex PCR, TCRB sequences were amplified from cDNA into 87-bp fragments spanning the CDR3 region. Sequencing of the amplicons was performed on the Illumina HiSeq platform. Per the authors' processing: PCR bias was corrected computationally using synthetic template baselines, and reads within Hamming distance 2 were collapsed, with unmergeable singletons discarded. Reads were aligned against IMGT to assign V, D and J genes, CDR3 length and insertions or deletions at six rearrangement sites. Clonotype counts were normalized to sorted cell number within each subset before computing true diversity and Gini coefficients with the tcR R package. Repertoire sharing was quantified using the overlap coefficient calculated on TCRB nucleotide sequences. As a proxy for the pre-selection repertoire, out-of-frame TCRB sequences from naive cells were analyzed. The immuneACCESS repertoire file appears here via TCRdb, limited to in-frame rearrangements. These files lack a portion of the clones; in checked studies, under half of the deficit traces to unresolved V genes, and the cause of the others is not known. That table is the source of V, J and clone size, and D and trimming were worked out from the DNA. Across this sample there are about 900,000 clones, with roughly 15% seen only once. Of the sample, 0.02% to 0.03% is held by the ten largest clones.

Unmatched junction bases come to 6, with V trimmed by 1 base and J by 1 base. CDR3 length: 17 amino acids, cysteine to phenylalanine. Of the read, only the CDR3 DNA is kept; its 51 bases are in frame from base 1. The germline V gene (reference sequence) gives CDR1 as SEHNR and CDR2 as FQNEAQ. The chain uses TRBV7-9 and TRBJ2-2, with 7 bases matching TRBD2. The receptor was derived from a woman under 30 in good health. Sequencing was carried out using naive CD4+ T cells from blood. The cell subset or site label, as the study defines it: true naive CD4+ T cells. The CDR3 region: CASSLVEIAGNTGELFF. The DNA is as follows: TGTGCCAGCAGCTTAGTAGAAATAGCGGGGAACACCGGGGAGCTGTTTTTT.